This T cell receptor beta chain appears in the sequencing data of a study of T-cell memory formation after mild COVID-19. CDR1 and CDR2 (germline): DFQATT, SNEGSKA (reference sequence). This CDR3 contains 13 residues. V dropped 6 bases and J dropped 7; count of bases not matched to a gene: 8. Study-level results: Clones shrinking between day 15 and 85 showed a balanced CD4/CD8 split, and those that grew later tilted toward CD4+. Shrinking CD4+ clones resided mostly in CM and EM, and CD8+ ones in EMRA.

As to this clonotype: The antigen is not known.

TCRdb analysed the 5' RACE reads with MiXCR anew, one entry per CDR3 protein. In the table there are around 45,000 distinct CDR3 sequences, roughly 9.8% of which are singletons. The chain recombines TRBV20-1 with TRBJ2-1, with 8 bases lining up with TRBD1. Sample: PBMCs or a T cell subset sorted from them (not recorded which). This clonotype was sampled from an adult woman who had mild COVID-19 (a few samples of this study predate the infection). Cell type and time point are not known. The CDR3, as DNA: TGCAGTGCGCCGGTCAGGGGGCGGAATGAGCAGTTCTTC. Translating it yields CSAPVRGRNEQFF.